These 12 T cell receptor beta chains were all obtained from the same sample, sequenced in a study of long-term antiretroviral therapy in people with HIV. The assay, immunoSEQ v3.0, was run at survey level. Sequencing was performed with immunoSEQ multiplex PCR; in TCRdb, only in-frame clones are kept and a portion is missing. The profile shows about 40,000 clones, approximately 85% of them singletons. Sequenced material: unsorted PBMCs, taken 3.1 years after starting antiretroviral therapy. All receptors derive from a woman aged 45-65 years with HIV.

V usage is TRBV6-4 and J usage is TRBJ1-1, with 8 bases matching TRBD1. J gave up 4 bases and V 6 bases, and 7 bases lay outside the gene matches. The CDR3 runs 14 residues. Looked up from germline, CDR1 is MRHNA and CDR2 is SNTAGT. CDR3: CASSEQGGSTEAFF. CDR3 DNA sequence: TGTGCCAGCAGCGAACAGGGGGGAAGCACTGAAGCTTTCTTT.

The chain combines TRBV5-1 with TRBJ1-5; tentative D call: TRBD1 (5 bases). The germline CDR1 and CDR2 sequences are SGHRS and YFSETQ. This CDR3 comprises 15 residues. Trimming shortened V by 1 base and J by 2 bases, and 10 bases separated the two germline ends. For the CDR3, the DNA is TGCGCCAGCAGCTTGTATGGGGCTGGCAATCAGCCCCAGCATTTT. Its protein product is CASSLYGAGNQPQHF.

The J gene is TRBJ2-5, the V gene TRBV7-9; 7 nucleotides line up with TRBD2. The germline CDR1 and CDR2 sequences are SEHNR and FQNEAQ (reference sequence). This CDR3 has 15 amino acids. Unmatched junction bases numbered 7, after V lost 4 bases and J lost 2 bases. CDR3 sequence reads: CASSSLAEEQETQYF. In DNA, the CDR3 is TGTGCCAGCAGCTCCCTAGCGGAGGAACAAGAGACCCAGTACTTC.

The rearrangement uses TRBV13 and TRBJ1-4; 8 bases map to TRBD1. V shed 3 bases, J shed 3 bases, and the junction held 3 bases outside the gene matches. Germline loops: CDR1 PRHDT, CDR2 FYEKMQ (reference sequence). The length of the CDR3 is 15 residues. CDR3 protein: CASSLDRVANEKLFF. The DNA for the CDR3 is TGTGCCAGCAGCTTGGACAGGGTAGCTAATGAAAAACTGTTTTTT. The variable domain in full, with the rest retrieved from reference TRBV13 and TRBJ1-4, is AAGVIQSPRHLIKEKRETATLKCYPIPRHDTVYWYQQGPGQDPQFLISFYEKMQSDKGSIPDRFSAQQFSDYHSELNMSSLELGDSALYFCASSLDRVANEKLFFGSGTQLSVL.

This chain joins TRBV11-2 and TRBJ1-4, with D maybe TRBD1 (5 bases). The CDR3 runs 13 residues. V lost 4 bases and J lost 8, with 11 bases in between. Germline V lookup: CDR1 SGHAT, CDR2 FQNNGV. The CDR3 DNA sequence: TGTGCCAGCAGCTCCACAGGTCGGGAAAAACTGTTTTTT. Amino acids: CASSSTGREKLFF.

The rearrangement joins TRBV7-3 to TRBJ2-1; TRBD2 matches 9 bases. This CDR3 spans 15 amino acids. The germline V gene encodes CDR1 SGHTA and CDR2 FQGTGA. V shed 3 bases, J shed 5 bases, and the junction held 5 bases outside the gene matches. CDR3 loop: CASSFSGGFNNEQFF. The CDR3 region has the DNA TGTGCCAGCAGCTTTAGCGGGGGTTTCAACAATGAGCAGTTCTTC.

This clone appeared a single time. The chain is built from TRBV19 and TRBJ1-2, with no clear D. V shed 5 bases and J shed 4 bases, with 2 bases lying between them. There are 10 residues in the CDR3. CDR1 is LNHDA and CDR2 is SQIVND in the germline V gene (reference sequence). The CDR3 nucleotides are TGTGCCAGTAGTTTCTATGGCTACACCTTC. As protein: CASSFYGYTF. Variable domain in full (rest from reference TRBV19 and TRBJ1-2): DGGITQSPKYLFRKEGQNVTLSCEQNLNHDAMYWYRQDPGQGLRLIYYSQIVNDFQKGDIAEGYSVSREKKESFPLTVTSAQKNPTAFYLCASSFYGYTFGSGTRLTVV.

A few counts support this clone. This chain joins TRBV5-1 and TRBJ1-2; TRBD1 aligns across 9 bases. The germline gives CDR1 SGHRS, CDR2 YFSETQ. This CDR3 is built from 14 residues. The V and J ends lost 4 bases and 4 bases, in that order; junction bases with no gene match: 5. The CDR3 region is CASSVDRGSYGYTF. CDR3 DNA sequence: TGCGCCAGCAGCGTTGACAGGGGGAGCTATGGCTACACCTTC. The complete variable domain, with remaining parts taken from reference TRBV5-1 and TRBJ1-2, reads KAGVTQTPRYLIKTRGQQVTLSCSPISGHRSVSWYQQTPGQGLQFLFEYFSETQRNKGNFPGRFSGRQFSNSRSEMNVSTLELGDSALYLCASSVDRGSYGYTFGSGTRLTVV.

This chain links TRBV6-5 with TRBJ2-2; 7 nucleotides line up with TRBD1. Germline loops: CDR1 MNHEY, CDR2 SVGAGI. The J segment lost 4 bases and the V segment lost 6 bases, leaving 5 bases of the junction unmatched. This CDR3 has 14 residues. In nucleotides, the CDR3 is TGTGCCAGCAGCCCATACAGGGGCACCGGGGAGCTGTTTTTT. Amino acids: CASSPYRGTGELFF.

The chain combines TRBV7-3 with TRBJ2-5; 10 bases map to TRBD1. V lost 5 bases and J lost 5; bases outside the gene matches: 8. Per germline, CDR1 SGHTA and CDR2 FQGTGA. This CDR3 spans 15 amino acids. DNA of the CDR3: TGTGCCAGCAGCGCCGGGACAGGGGTTGGGGAGACCCAGTACTTC. Translation: CASSAGTGVGETQYF.

The chain recombines TRBV5-4 with TRBJ2-5; 10 nucleotides align to TRBD2. Unmatched junction bases numbered 5, after V lost 6 bases and J lost 0 bases. Germline V gene data show CDR1 as SGHNT and CDR2 as YYREEE (reference sequence). There are 15 residues in the CDR3. Here the CDR3 reads CASTKAGGYQETQYF. CDR3 in DNA: TGTGCCAGCACTAAAGCGGGGGGGTACCAAGAGACCCAGTACTTC.

The chain carries TRBV25-1 and TRBJ2-5; 9 bases map to TRBD2. This CDR3 spans 15 amino acids. Unmatched junction bases numbered 9, after V lost 3 bases and J lost 7 bases. Germline loops: CDR1 MGHDK, CDR2 SYGVNS. The DNA of the CDR3 is TGTGCCAGCAGTGAGTCTAGCGGGACCCCAGGGACCCAGTACTTC. This gives the protein CASSESSGTPGTQYF.